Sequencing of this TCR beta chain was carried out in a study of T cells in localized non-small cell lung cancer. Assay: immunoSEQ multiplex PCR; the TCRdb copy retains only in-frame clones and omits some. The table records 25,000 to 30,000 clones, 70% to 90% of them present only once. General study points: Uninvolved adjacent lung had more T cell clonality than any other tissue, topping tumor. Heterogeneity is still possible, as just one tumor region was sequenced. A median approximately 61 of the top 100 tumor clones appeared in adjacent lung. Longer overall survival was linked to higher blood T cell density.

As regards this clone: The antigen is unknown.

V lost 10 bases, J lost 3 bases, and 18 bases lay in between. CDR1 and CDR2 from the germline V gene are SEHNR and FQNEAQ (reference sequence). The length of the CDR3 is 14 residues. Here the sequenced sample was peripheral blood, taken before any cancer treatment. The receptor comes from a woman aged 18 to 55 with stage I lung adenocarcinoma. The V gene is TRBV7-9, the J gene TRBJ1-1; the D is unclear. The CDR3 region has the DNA TGTGCCACCATTGCAGGAGCCGAGGACACTGAAGCTTTCTTT. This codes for CATIAGAEDTEAFF.